This section outlines one T cell receptor (beta chain) sequence together with its context. This table comes from immunoSEQ multiplex PCR, and its TCRdb copy is limited to in-frame clones, with some not included. The sample gives nearly 40,000 clones, about 90% of which show up once; 0.7% to 1% is in the top ten. The data were taken from a study of T cell changes during pregnancy in multiple sclerosis. Germline-derived CDR1 and CDR2 are SGHRS and YFSETQ. This CDR3 has 21 amino acids. The J segment lost 2 bases and the V segment lost 5 bases, leaving 23 bases of the junction unmatched. This clonotype was sampled from a female donor with multiple sclerosis, enrolled in a pregnancy study. The sample in question was CD4+ T cells from peripheral blood mononuclear cells, obtained in the third trimester of pregnancy. The rearrangement uses TRBV5-1 and TRBJ1-2; 11 nucleotides match TRBD1. The CDR3 sequence: CASRPSGTGGGFTSPNYGYTF. CDR3 sequence (DNA): TGCGCCAGCAGGCCCTCCGGGACAGGGGGTGGTTTTACGTCCCCCAACTATGGCTACACCTTC.